This TCR beta chain was profiled in a study of blood T cells in healthy people across ages. Through a sample-barcoded 5' primer and a J-beta primer mix, a second PCR was run for roughly 7 to 12 cycles. Each CDR3 protein is one row after TCRdb ran MiXCR on the 5' RACE reads. The profile shows over 500,000 distinct CDR3 sequences, approximately 26% of them singletons. Germline V CDR1 and CDR2: ENHRY, SYGVKD. Trimming pared 6 bases from V and 4 bases from J, leaving 10 bases between. The CDR3 extends over 13 amino acids. This sample was also put to use in a study of T cells of mothers and their children. That paper adds: Each mother yielded more than 8 million TCR beta CDR3 reads. Each child yielded approximately 3 million reads.

This receptor was obtained from a boy aged 2 to 9 in good health. This sequence joins TRBV10-3 and TRBJ2-1; D is unclear. The specimen was blood. The CDR3 sequence: CAIRPDSYNEQFF. CDR3 nucleotide sequence: TGTGCCATCAGGCCAGACTCGTACAATGAGCAGTTCTTC.